A selection of T cell receptor beta chains follows, all from one sample in a study of cytomegalovirus exposure and HLA in healthy donors. The method was immunoSEQ multiplex PCR; TCRdb's version includes in-frame clones alone and lacks a portion of them. Of approximately 110,000 clones in the sample, around three quarters were seen once. Material for sequencing was PBMCs. Every receptor here comes from a woman under 40 in good health and CMV-seronegative. Each CDR3 is given with its conserved first and last residue. A D gene is named only where the DNA matches it firmly.

length,J,V,D,CDR3
14,TRBJ1-3,TRBV30,-,CAWSVGVTGNTIYF
15,TRBJ2-1,TRBV6-1,TRBD1,CASSGRGTGLNEQFF
16,TRBJ1-1,TRBV2,TRBD1,CASSDQGAKVGAEAFF
14,TRBJ1-1,TRBV6-5,-,CASSLSRRTTEAFF
15,TRBJ2-7,TRBV6-5,TRBD1,CASSPDRGIGYEQYF
16,TRBJ1-1,TRBV6-5,TRBD1,CASSYWRAGQGSEAFF
12,TRBJ1-5,TRBV29-1,-,CSAVYRRTAQHF
13,TRBJ1-1,TRBV7-7,-,CASSPTPNTEAFF
18,TRBJ1-3,TRBV27,TRBD1,CASSNAGTGGLSVNTIYF
13,TRBJ2-5,TRBV7-3,-,CASSGTRGETQYF
14,TRBJ1-5,TRBV7-9,TRBD1,CASSEGQGNQPQHF
15,TRBJ1-1,TRBV6-5,TRBD1,CASSVQGARITEAFF
18,TRBJ1-5,TRBV4-1,TRBD1,CASSQDGGQGGSNQPQHF
13,TRBJ1-2,TRBV12-5,-,CASGTGTFYGYTF
13,TRBJ2-1,TRBV7-3,-,CASSVNRNNEQFF
16,TRBJ1-1,TRBV4-2,-,CASSQGYLEGGTEAFF
12,TRBJ1-4,TRBV30,-,CALGLSYEKLFF
16,TRBJ2-2,TRBV7-6,TRBD2,CASSLVNSGSDGELFF
13,TRBJ2-3,TRBV30,-,CAWSWQSTDTQYF
14,TRBJ2-7,TRBV30,-,CAWSVRQFSYEQYF
14,TRBJ2-2,TRBV29-1,TRBD2,CSGGGGVGTGELFF
15,TRBJ1-2,TRBV30,TRBD1,CAWTAWGQGDYGYTF
16,TRBJ1-2,TRBV5-8,-,CASSTNAGLRNEGYTF
17,TRBJ2-3,TRBV18,-,CASSPVRGPTSTDTQYF
17,TRBJ2-7,TRBV7-2,TRBD2,CASSLVGTSGSSHEQYF
12,TRBJ1-5,TRBV6-5,-,CATGRRDQPQHF
15,TRBJ2-3,TRBV12-5,-,CASGSGLLGGLTQYF
13,TRBJ2-1,TRBV19,-,CASSHTRYNEQFF
14,TRBJ1-5,TRBV7-8,TRBD1,CASSLGQGVSPQHF
17,TRBJ1-2,TRBV7-8,-,CASLQGTPGPSSPGYTF
14,TRBJ1-2,TRBV7-9,-,CASSATRDTDGYTF
14,TRBJ1-6,TRBV6-6,-,CASRQDSGFSPLHF
13,TRBJ2-2,TRBV15,TRBD1,CAVRDSNTGELFF
13,TRBJ1-2,TRBV25-1,-,CASSEQGGYGYTF
14,TRBJ2-5,TRBV5-1,TRBD2,CASSQGTSGETQYF
14,TRBJ1-2,TRBV6-5,-,CASSYLRGRDGYTF
14,TRBJ1-1,TRBV4-1,-,CASSQPGVNTEAFF
13,TRBJ1-5,TRBV15,-,CATSTRLVQPQHF
14,TRBJ2-3,TRBV5-1,-,CASSLGQSFDTQYF
18,TRBJ2-3,TRBV19,TRBD2,CASGLDTRILAGADTQYF
15,TRBJ2-1,TRBV30,TRBD2,CAWSVAAGPYNEQFF
13,TRBJ1-2,TRBV6-1,-,CASSEQTNYGYTF
13,TRBJ2-3,TRBV30,TRBD2,CACGLAGADTQYF
15,TRBJ1-1,TRBV6-1,TRBD1,CASSPRTGPNTEAFF
12,TRBJ2-5,TRBV6-1,-,CASARTEETQYF
13,TRBJ1-1,TRBV28,-,CASILSVNTEAFF
14,TRBJ1-1,TRBV7-9,-,CASSLGLQNTEAFF
13,TRBJ2-7,TRBV5-4,-,CASSPVGDYEQYF
15,-,TRBV6-5,TRBD1,CASSNNLAGGVEQYF
16,TRBJ1-5,TRBV6-1,TRBD1,CASSVGTGGGGQPQHF
12,TRBJ2-7,TRBV7-9,-,CASSLVTYEQYF
14,TRBJ2-7,TRBV5-1,TRBD1,CASSLGDRIYEQYF
14,TRBJ1-2,TRBV5-5,TRBD1,CASSSRRDSYGYTF
15,TRBJ1-1,TRBV30,-,CAWSRPGVPNTEAFF